What follows are 2 T cell receptor beta chains derived from one specimen sequenced in a study of blood T cells in healthy people across ages. With a J-beta primer mix and a sample-barcoded 5' primer, a second PCR ran about 6 to 11 cycles. One entry per CDR3 protein results from TCRdb running MiXCR on the 5' RACE reads. This table has hundreds of thousands of distinct CDR3 sequences, more than 45% appearing once. Sequenced input: blood. Receptors originate from a man younger than 40 in good health.

The chain uses TRBV11-1 and TRBJ2-1; the D is unclear. Germline V gene lookup returns CDR1 SGHAT and CDR2 FQDESV (reference sequence). V lost 5 bases and J 6 bases, leaving 17 bases between the germline ends. This CDR3 contains 15 residues. The CDR3 coding sequence is TGTGCCAGCAGCCTTGGACCGCAGGCTTCCAATGAGCAGTTCTTC. Translated: CASSLGPQASNEQFF.

The gene calls are TRBV5-1 and TRBJ1-4; tentatively, D is TRBD1 (5 bases). In germline, CDR1 is SGHRS, CDR2 YFSETQ. V shed 0 bases and J shed 8 bases, with 17 bases lying between them. CDR3 size: 16 residues. The CDR3 nucleotides read TGCGCCAGCAGCTTGGCCGGCAGGGTAGGGAGAGAAAAACTGTTTTTT. This codes for CASSLAGRVGREKLFF.